This TCR beta chain was sequenced for a study of cytomegalovirus exposure and HLA in healthy donors. Study background: A subsequent analysis reported that the 95 to 150 validation repertoires were produced on the same platform that had also been used for the roughly 700 first-cohort repertoires. Points from the study as a whole: Subsequent analysis found a tendency for first-cohort TCR clusters to co-occur within the 100 to 150 validation repertoires. For most TCR sequences rarity was the rule, although some public TCRs occurred in many donors.

In regard to this clone: Its antigen remains unidentified.

With 5 bases removed from V and 3 bases from J, the gap between germline ends came to 8 bases. Germline CDR1 and CDR2: MNHNY and SVGAGI (reference sequence). This CDR3 is built from 13 residues. Data came from immunoSEQ multiplex PCR; TCRdb stores just in-frame clones and leaves some out. The sample records tens of thousands of clones, around 96% being singletons. Sequencing input: PBMCs. The chain is built from TRBV6-6 and TRBJ1-5, with D perhaps TRBD1 (5 bases). This clonotype was obtained from a man in his late teens or twenties in good health and CMV-seropositive. The DNA for the CDR3 is TGTGCCAGCAGTGACAGTGACAATCAGCCCCAGCATTTT. This sequence encodes CASSDSDNQPQHF.